What follows are 30 T cell receptor beta chains derived from one specimen sequenced in a study of B cell selection in AIRE deficiency. Sorting defined conventional CD4 T cells as CD4+CD127+. Sequenced by immunoSEQ multiplex PCR; TCRdb stores in-frame clones only, minus some. The repertoire consists of 20,000 to 25,000 clones, with more than 95% occurring once and the leading ten covering less than 0.4%. Sequencing used conventional CD4+ T cells sorted from PBMCs. Receptors were obtained from a human donor with AIRE deficiency.

This CDR3 is CSAADNYEQYF. For the CDR3, the DNA is TGCAGTGCTGCCGACAACTACGAGCAGTACTTC. The rearrangement uses TRBV20-1 and TRBJ2-7; D unresolved. With 5 bases removed from V and 3 bases from J, the gap between germline ends came to 8 bases. The CDR3 sequence is 11 residues long. In germline, CDR1 is DFQATT, CDR2 SNEGSKA (reference sequence).

The gene calls are TRBV5-6 and TRBJ2-2; D not certain. V lost 4 bases to trimming and J lost 3 bases, with 4 bases between them. The CDR3 extends over 12 amino acids. CDR1 is SGHDT and CDR2 is YYEEEE in the germline V gene. CDR3: CASSPYTGELFF. CDR3 nucleotide sequence: TGTGCCAGCAGCCCCTACACCGGGGAGCTGTTTTTT.

V gene TRBV28 combines with J gene TRBJ2-5; 13 positions agree with TRBD2. V was pared by 5 bases and J by 3 bases, with 3 bases of the junction left unmatched. The CDR3 length is 15 residues. Looked up from germline, CDR1 is MDHEN and CDR2 is SYDVKM. The CDR3 sequence is CASSTSGGAKETQYF. The CDR3, as DNA: TGTGCCAGCAGTACTAGCGGGGGGGCCAAAGAGACCCAGTACTTC.

V usage is TRBV4-3 and J usage is TRBJ2-2, with 9 bases lining up with TRBD1. The germline gives CDR1 LGHNA, CDR2 YSLEER. This CDR3 comprises 19 residues. Losses at the gene ends were 0 bases for V and 10 bases for J; bases not matched to a gene: 18. CDR3 DNA: TGCGCCAGCAGCCAAGATGGTTACTTCCGGGACAGGGATTTGGAGGAGCTGTTTTTT. Protein product: CASSQDGYFRDRDLEELFF.

The rearrangement joins TRBV19 to TRBJ2-3; maybe TRBD2 (5 bases). The CDR3 loop spans 19 amino acids. Trimming removed 2 bases from V and 0 bases from J, with 21 bases in between. Germline V gene sequence: CDR1 LNHDA, CDR2 SQIVND (reference sequence). Here the CDR3 reads CASSILSGKIRTSTDTQYF. In nucleotides, the CDR3 is TGTGCCAGTAGTATATTGTCCGGAAAGATTCGGACTAGCACAGATACGCAGTATTTT.

The chain employs TRBV4-1 and TRBJ2-7, with 7 bases identical to TRBD1. J gave up 4 bases and V 2 bases, and 8 bases lay outside the gene matches. CDR3 length: 15 residues. Germline V gene data show CDR1 as MGHRA and CDR2 as YSYEKL. The CDR3 here is CASSQRQGLGYEQYF. In DNA form, the CDR3 reads TGCGCCAGCAGCCAAAGACAGGGTCTTGGATACGAGCAGTACTTC.

V is TRBV5-1 and J is TRBJ2-5; 7 nucleotides align to TRBD1. The CDR3 has 11 amino acids. Per germline, CDR1 SGHRS and CDR2 YFSETQ. V trimming: 4 bases; J trimming: 14 bases; junction bases outside the gene matches: 8. The CDR3 DNA follows: TGCGCCAGCAGCGGAGACAGGGCCGCCTACTTC. Translating it yields CASSGDRAAYF.

Only one count was recorded for this clone. The gene calls are TRBV5-1 and TRBJ1-6; a weak D match, TRBD1 (6 bases). The CDR3 contains 14 residues. V was shortened by 0 bases and J by 11 bases, with 12 bases between the two germline ends. From germline, CDR1 is SGHRS and CDR2 YFSETQ. CDR3 coding DNA: TGCGCCAGCAGCTTGGCACAGGGAGAAACACCCCTCCACTTT. Protein product: CASSLAQGETPLHF.

The chain is built from TRBV19 and TRBJ1-3; perhaps TRBD1 as D (6 bases). The germline V and J ends were trimmed by 10 bases and 0 bases, with 22 bases remaining between them. In germline, CDR1 is LNHDA, CDR2 SQIVND (reference sequence). This CDR3 comprises 17 residues. The CDR3 protein is CATPGGRSVVSGNTIYF. The CDR3 nucleotides read TGTGCCACCCCCGGGGGCCGGTCGGTGGTCTCTGGAAACACCATATATTTT.

The chain recombines TRBV19 with TRBJ2-3, with D possibly being TRBD1 (6 bases). Trimming left V 8 bases short and J 7 bases short, with 10 bases between. The germline CDR1 and CDR2 sequences are LNHDA and SQIVND (reference sequence). The CDR3 extends over 11 amino acids. The CDR3 reads CASQQGNTQYF. CDR3 sequence (DNA): TGTGCCAGTCAACAGGGCAATACGCAGTATTTT.

The J gene is TRBJ1-4, the V gene TRBV30; D remains ambiguous. Germline values: CDR1 GTSNPN, CDR2 SVGIG (reference sequence). The CDR3 consists of 13 residues. Trimming pared 1 base from V and 7 bases from J, leaving 10 bases between. CDR3 sequence reads: CAWSGSGGEKLFF. CDR3 DNA: TGTGCCTGGAGTGGCTCCGGTGGTGAAAAACTGTTTTTT.

This chain joins TRBV5-1 and TRBJ2-7; 10 bases line up with TRBD2. The trim removed 4 bases at V and 0 bases at J, leaving 4 bases unmatched. CDR1 and CDR2 from the germline V gene are SGHRS and YFSETQ. The CDR3 loop spans 15 amino acids. This CDR3 is CASSLGTSDSYEQYF. CDR3 DNA: TGCGCCAGCAGCCTAGGGACTAGCGACTCCTACGAGCAGTACTTC.

The V gene is TRBV9, the J gene TRBJ2-5; possibly TRBD1 for D (6 bases). V lost 0 bases and J 3 bases, leaving 12 bases between the germline ends. From germline, CDR1 is SGDLS and CDR2 YYNGEE. CDR3 size: 15 residues. The CDR3 region is CASSVASGAEETQYF. The CDR3 region has the DNA TGTGCCAGCAGCGTAGCTTCAGGGGCTGAAGAGACCCAGTACTTC. The whole variable domain, filled in from reference TRBV9 and TRBJ2-5, reads DSGVTQTPKHLITATGQRVTLRCSPRSGDLSVYWYQQSLDQGLQFLIQYYNGEERAKGNILERFSAQQFPDLHSELNLSSLELGDSALYFCASSVASGAEETQYFGPGTRLLVL.

This clone was detected only once. The V and J genes are TRBV7-8 and TRBJ1-2, with TRBD1 as a possible D gene (6 bases). The length of the CDR3 is 12 residues. CDR1 and CDR2 from the germline V gene are SGHVS and FQNEAQ. V was cut by 5 bases and J by 7 bases, with 11 bases left in between. In DNA form, the CDR3 reads TGTGCCAGCAGCCTACAGGGCCGTGGCTACACCTTC. It encodes CASSLQGRGYTF.

The CDR3 DNA reads TGTGCCAGCAGCGTAACCCCCGGGGCCAGCGGGGAGCTGTTTTTT. Encoded protein: CASSVTPGASGELFF. This chain uses TRBV9 with TRBJ2-2; D is perhaps TRBD1 or TRBD2 (5 bases each). This CDR3 has 15 amino acids. The V end was cut by 1 base, the J end by 7 bases, with 14 bases between. Germline loops: CDR1 SGDLS, CDR2 YYNGEE.

The chain uses TRBV5-1 and TRBJ2-7, with D possibly matching TRBD1 (5 bases). This CDR3 has 14 residues. Germline loops: CDR1 SGHRS, CDR2 YFSETQ. Deletions cut 5 bases from V and 5 bases from J, with 17 bases between. The CDR3: CASRTGFGTDEQYF. The CDR3 DNA is TGCGCCAGCAGAACAGGCTTCGGCACCGACGAGCAGTACTTC.

This clone was recorded once. V usage is TRBV5-4 and J usage is TRBJ2-5; 11 bases are a match to TRBD2. The junction had 9 bases not matched to a gene; V was cut back by 4 bases and J by 4 bases. Germline CDR1 reads SGHNT; CDR2 reads YYREEE (reference sequence). The CDR3 runs to 16 residues. The CDR3, as DNA: TGTGCCAGCAGCATAGGAAGTGGACTAGCGGGAGAGACCCAGTACTTC. This encodes CASSIGSGLAGETQYF.

The genes are TRBV5-6 and TRBJ2-5; no clear D. This CDR3 is 12 amino acids long. Between the trimmed V and J ends, which lost 0 bases and 2 bases, there was a span of 2 bases. The germline V gene encodes CDR1 SGHDT and CDR2 YYEEEE. CDR3 nucleotides: TGTGCCAGCAGCTTGGGACAAGAGACCCAGTACTTC. Residues: CASSLGQETQYF.

V and J are TRBV6-8 and TRBJ2-7, with D tentatively TRBD2 (8 bases). Germline V gene lookup returns CDR1 MNHGY and CDR2 SAAAGT. V lost 2 bases and J 2 bases, leaving 22 bases between the germline ends. The CDR3 sequence is 18 residues long. CDR3: CASSYGRGRPGGPYEQYF. The CDR3 nucleotides read TGTGCCAGCAGTTACGGGAGGGGGCGCCCGGGAGGGCCCTACGAGCAGTACTTC.

The CDR3 nucleotides read TGTGCCAGCTCAGGAGGGGGGGCGCGGGACACTGAAGCTTTCTTT. Protein: CASSGGGARDTEAFF. This chain joins TRBV18 and TRBJ1-1; weak D call: TRBD1 (6 bases). Germline V CDR1 and CDR2: KGHSH, LQKENI. Trimming shortened V by 5 bases and J by 3 bases, and 16 bases separated the two germline ends. The CDR3 is 15 amino acids. The entire variable domain, with the rest obtained from reference TRBV18 and TRBJ1-1, is as follows: NAGVMQNPRHLVRRRGQEARLRCSPMKGHSHVYWYRQLPEEGLKFMVYLQKENIIDESGMPKERFSAEFPKEGPSILRIQQVVRGDSAAYFCASSGGGARDTEAFFGQGTRLTVV.

The J gene is TRBJ2-3, the V gene TRBV11-3, with TRBD2 identical over 12 bases. Germline CDR1 reads SGHNT; CDR2 reads YENEEA. V lost 1 base to trimming and J lost 3 bases; unmatched junction nucleotides: 5. The CDR3 has 17 amino acids. This CDR3 reads CASSLGLAGATTDTQYF. Written as DNA, the CDR3 is TGTGCCAGCAGCTTAGGACTAGCGGGGGCGACTACAGATACGCAGTATTTT.

This chain connects TRBV28 to TRBJ2-1, with D maybe TRBD1 (6 bases). Trimming pared 10 bases from V and 9 bases from J, leaving 19 bases between. In germline, CDR1 is MDHEN, CDR2 SYDVKM. This CDR3 is 13 amino acids long. CDR3 DNA: TGTGCCACCAGGGGAGCCTCGCTCGCTGAGCAGTTCTTC. It is translated as CATRGASLAEQFF.

The chain combines TRBV19 with TRBJ2-7; 8 nucleotides match TRBD2. The CDR3 runs to 14 residues. CDR1 LNHDA and CDR2 SQIVND come from the germline V gene (reference sequence). J was trimmed by 6 bases and V by 6 bases; bases with no gene match: 10. The CDR3 region is CASRTSGRRGEQYF. As DNA, the CDR3 is TGTGCCAGTAGAACGAGCGGGAGACGTGGCGAGCAGTACTTC. Full variable domain (missing parts from reference TRBV19 and TRBJ2-7): DGGITQSPKYLFRKEGQNVTLSCEQNLNHDAMYWYRQDPGQGLRLIYYSQIVNDFQKGDIAEGYSVSREKKESFPLTVTSAQKNPTAFYLCASRTSGRRGEQYFGPGTRLTVT.

The V and J genes are TRBV6-6 and TRBJ2-5; D is perhaps TRBD1 or TRBD2 (5 bases each). CDR3 length equals 15 residues. CDR1 is MNHNY, CDR2 SVGAGI, per germline (reference sequence). V was cut by 1 base and J by 1 base, with 10 bases left in between. CDR3 residues: CASSYWVGVQETQYF. As DNA, the CDR3 is TGTGCCAGCAGTTACTGGGTGGGGGTCCAAGAGACCCAGTACTTC.

The V and J genes are TRBV6-5 and TRBJ1-2; tentative D call: TRBD1 (5 bases). V lost 2 bases and J 4 bases, leaving 11 bases between the germline ends. CDR3 length equals 14 residues. CDR1 and CDR2 (germline): MNHEY, SVGAGI. For the CDR3, the DNA is TGTGCCAGCAGTTACCCCGGGGGGGTCTATGGCTACACCTTC. Its protein product is CASSYPGGVYGYTF.

The gene calls are TRBV5-6 and TRBJ1-6; no reliable D call. V was shortened by 4 bases and J by 3 bases, with 11 bases between the two germline ends. The germline gives CDR1 SGHDT, CDR2 YYEEEE. The length of the CDR3 is 15 residues. The CDR3 sequence: CASSSPHLYNSPLHF. The CDR3, as DNA: TGTGCCAGCAGCAGCCCACATCTCTATAATTCACCCCTCCACTTT.

V gene TRBV25-1 combines with J gene TRBJ1-1, with D unclear. The CDR3 covers 12 residues. V was cut by 2 bases and J by 8 bases, with 9 bases left in between. Germline assignment: CDR1 MGHDK and CDR2 SYGVNS. CDR3 DNA sequence: TGTGCCAGCAGTGAAAGGAGTGGGGAAGCTTTCTTT. Residues: CASSERSGEAFF.

V gene TRBV6-1 combines with J gene TRBJ2-7; D is unclear. Between the trimmed V and J ends, which lost 5 bases and 3 bases, there was a span of 8 bases. This CDR3 contains 12 residues. The V gene's germline CDR1 is MNHNS and CDR2 SASEGT. The CDR3 sequence is CASSNRFYEQYF. The CDR3 coding sequence is TGTGCCAGCAGTAATCGTTTCTACGAGCAGTACTTC.

As DNA, the CDR3 is TGCGCCAGCAGTGAAAGGGGGGGAAGAAACACCATATATTTT. Its protein product is CASSERGGRNTIYF. V usage is TRBV10-1 and J usage is TRBJ1-3, with TRBD1 as a possible D gene (6 bases). V lost 3 bases and J lost 5, with 11 bases in between. Germline values: CDR1 WNHNN, CDR2 SYGVQD (reference sequence). The CDR3 has 14 amino acids.

The chain joins TRBV19 to TRBJ1-1; weak D call: TRBD1 (5 bases). Germline loops: CDR1 LNHDA, CDR2 SQIVND (reference sequence). The CDR3 totals 15 residues. V lost 4 bases and J 0 bases, leaving 12 bases between the germline ends. The CDR3 sequence: CASSTPRQMNTEAFF. CDR3 coding DNA: TGTGCCAGTAGTACCCCCCGACAGATGAACACTGAAGCTTTCTTT.